The present TCR beta chain was sequenced within a study of blood T cell repertoires in COVID-19. Some clones are missing from TCRdb's copy, which holds only in-frame ones; the method was immunoSEQ multiplex PCR. Seen here are approximately 300,000 clones, 65% to 90% observed once, and the top ten hold less than 4.5%. Donors in Cohort 3 who had recovered were those with two negative PCRs, healthcare professional clearance, or resolution of their symptoms. Trimming shortened V by 0 bases and J by 4 bases, and 14 bases separated the two germline ends. The germline V gene encodes CDR1 SGDLS and CDR2 YYNGEE. The CDR3 totals 15 residues.

The source of this sequence is a young man who had recovered from COVID-19. This chain connects TRBV9 to TRBJ2-7; TRBD1 is a possible D gene (5 bases). Sequencing was done on a sample of PBMCs or T cells enriched from blood (not recorded which). The CDR3 nucleotides are TGTGCCAGCAGCGTAGGTTCAGGGCTACCATACGAGCAGTACTTC. Translation: CASSVGSGLPYEQYF. The full variable domain, completed using reference TRBV9 and TRBJ2-7, is DSGVTQTPKHLITATGQRVTLRCSPRSGDLSVYWYQQSLDQGLQFLIQYYNGEERAKGNILERFSAQQFPDLHSELNLSSLELGDSALYFCASSVGSGLPYEQYFGPGTRLTVT.